This entry features one TCR beta chain sequence. The antigen is undetermined. The data are from a study of cytomegalovirus exposure and HLA in healthy donors. Study-wide results and limits: Further analysis was carried out later, and it showed several of the most significant clusters appearing linked to common viral pathogens.

The PCR used 60 Vbeta and 13 Jbeta primers. Profiled with immunoSEQ multiplex PCR; TCRdb holds only in-frame clones, not every one. The sample includes over 150,000 clones, about 80% of them seen just once. This CDR3 spans 14 amino acids. Per the germline V gene, CDR1 is SGHVS and CDR2 is FQNEAQ. The ends lost 6 bases at V and 5 bases at J; junction bases unmatched: 7. This chain joins TRBV7-8 and TRBJ2-1; 7 bases are a match to TRBD1. Sequenced: PBMCs. The source of this sequence is a woman aged 45-65 years in good health and CMV-seropositive. The CDR3 DNA follows: TGTGCCAGCAGACAGCCGGGACAGCACAATGAGCAGTTCTTC. It is translated as CASRQPGQHNEQFF.